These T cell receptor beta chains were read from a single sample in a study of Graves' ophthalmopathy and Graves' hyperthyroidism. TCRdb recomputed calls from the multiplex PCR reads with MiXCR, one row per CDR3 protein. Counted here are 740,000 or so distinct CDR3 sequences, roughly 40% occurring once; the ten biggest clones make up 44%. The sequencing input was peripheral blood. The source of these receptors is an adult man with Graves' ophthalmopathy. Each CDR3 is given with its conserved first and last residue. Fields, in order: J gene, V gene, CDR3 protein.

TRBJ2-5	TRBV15	CATSRLAAFQPQYF
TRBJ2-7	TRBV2	CASRGYEQCF
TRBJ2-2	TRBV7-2	CASSLFSGRDPPGELFF
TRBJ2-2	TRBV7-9	CASSPGDTVPGELFF
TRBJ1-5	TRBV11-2	CASSKGTGTNQPQHF
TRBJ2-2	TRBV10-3	CAIRITSGAPGELFF
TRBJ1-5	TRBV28	CASSEWGQDNQPQHF
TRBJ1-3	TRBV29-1	CSVSSGDSGNTIYF
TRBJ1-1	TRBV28	CASITMGGWNTEAFF
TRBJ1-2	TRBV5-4	CASSLKGLGGYTF
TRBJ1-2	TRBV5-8	CASSLGAARALGYTF
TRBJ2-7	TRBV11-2	CASSLPGQVYEQYF
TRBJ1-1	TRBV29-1	CSVEAGDRVYTKAFF
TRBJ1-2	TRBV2	CASSLRGSYGYTF
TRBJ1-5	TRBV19	CASSTTGGAGWNQPQHF